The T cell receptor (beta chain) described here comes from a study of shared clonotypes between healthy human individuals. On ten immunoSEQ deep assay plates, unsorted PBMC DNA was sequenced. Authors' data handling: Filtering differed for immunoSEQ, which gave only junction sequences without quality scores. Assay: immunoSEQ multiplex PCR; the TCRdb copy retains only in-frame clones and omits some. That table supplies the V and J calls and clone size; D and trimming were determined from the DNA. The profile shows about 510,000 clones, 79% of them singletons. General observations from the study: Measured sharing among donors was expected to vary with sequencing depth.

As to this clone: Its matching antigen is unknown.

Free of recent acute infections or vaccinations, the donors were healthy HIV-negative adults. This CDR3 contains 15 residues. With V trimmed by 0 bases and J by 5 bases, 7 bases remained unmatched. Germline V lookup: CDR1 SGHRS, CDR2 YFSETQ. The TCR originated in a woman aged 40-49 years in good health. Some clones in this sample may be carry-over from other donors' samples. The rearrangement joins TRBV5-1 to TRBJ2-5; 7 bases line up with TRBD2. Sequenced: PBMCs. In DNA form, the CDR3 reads TGCGCCAGCAGCTTGGGCGGGAGTGCGGAGGAGACCCAGTACTTC. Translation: CASSLGGSAEETQYF.